This T cell receptor (beta chain) was obtained from a study of T cells after posttransplantation cyclophosphamide. V shed 3 bases, J shed 6 bases, and the junction held 5 bases outside the gene matches. Germline V gives CDR1 KGHSH, CDR2 LQKENI. There are 15 residues in the CDR3. Sequencing was performed with immunoSEQ multiplex PCR; in TCRdb, only in-frame clones are kept and a portion is missing. The sample was found to contain 37,000 or so clones, and every one recurs. This clone was counted at least ten times. The chain combines TRBV18 with TRBJ1-6; 7 bases match TRBD1. The sequenced material came from PBMCs. This TCR came from a young man in good health and a related stem cell transplant donor. In DNA, the CDR3 is TGTGCCAGCTCACCGGGGACAGACGCTAATTCACCCCTCCACTTT. It is translated as CASSPGTDANSPLHF.